The 10 T cell receptor beta chains below all came from one sample that was sequenced in a study of breast tumors, draining lymph nodes, adjacent tissues (TCRdb year 2016). The library relied on multiplex PCR. Data came from an Illumina HiSeq 2000. TCRdb reworked the public reads: Q25 trimming with fastp, MiXCR clone assembly, productive beta chains retained. Each entry is one CDR3 protein sequence, shown with its most common DNA and genes. This sample comprises approximately 130,000 distinct CDR3 sequences, 21% of them detected only once. Clones ranked in the top ten supply 2% to 2.5% of the sample. Lymph node samples were obtained from the axillary draining lymph nodes of breast cancer patients. Sequencing was done on a sample of axillary lymph node tissue. The source of these receptors is a female donor with breast cancer. Some clones in this sample may be carry-over from other donors' samples.

With regard to this clonotype: A junction end diverges from the germline sequence, so it may reflect a read error. The chain employs TRBV5-6 and TRBJ1-4; D is perhaps TRBD1 (5 bases). Per germline, CDR1 SGHDT and CDR2 YYEEEE. CDR3 size: 13 residues. CDR3 bases: TGTGCCAGCAGCTTCGGGGGTAATGGAAAACTGTTTTTT. It encodes CASSFGGNGKLFF. Full variable domain (remainder filled in from reference TRBV5-6 and TRBJ1-4): DAGVTQSPTHLIKTRGQQVTLRCSPKSGHDTVSWYQQALGQGPQFIFQYYEEEERQRGNFPDRFSGHQFPNYSSELNVNALLLGDSALYLCASSFGGNGKLFFGSGTQLSVL.

This clonotype was recorded many times. V and J are TRBV2 and TRBJ1-2; no clear D gene. This CDR3 spans 14 amino acids. The V end was cut by 6 bases, the J end by 0 bases, with 11 bases between. Germline V gene data show CDR1 as SNHLY and CDR2 as FYNNEI. The CDR3 here is CASRQNEANYGYTF. CDR3 nucleotides: TGTGCCAGCAGACAGAACGAAGCTAACTATGGCTACACCTTC.

This clonotype was found many times. This chain links TRBV5-8 with TRBJ1-2, with unresolved D. Trimming stripped 7 bases from V and 5 bases from J, with 9 bases between. Germline values: CDR1 SGHTS, CDR2 YDEGEE. This CDR3 spans 11 amino acids. CDR3 loop: CASSTEYGYTF. The CDR3 DNA is TGTGCCAGCTCGACCGAGTATGGCTACACCTTC.

This clonotype was counted a few times. The rearrangement links TRBV18 to TRBJ1-4; D is uncertain. The CDR3 sequence is 15 residues long. CDR1 is KGHSH, CDR2 LQKENI, per germline. Deletions cut 6 bases from V and 8 bases from J, with 19 bases between. This CDR3 is CASSPGGFGKEKLFF. The CDR3 DNA reads TGTGCCAGCTCGCCTGGCGGGTTCGGGAAAGAAAAACTGTTTTTT.

This clonotype was detected a few times. The chain employs TRBV28 and TRBJ1-4; D perhaps matches TRBD1 (6 bases). Trimming shortened V by 7 bases and J by 2 bases, and 11 bases separated the two germline ends. Germline-derived CDR1 and CDR2 are MDHEN and SYDVKM. The CDR3 consists of 14 residues. The CDR3 sequence: CASMTGGTNEKLFF. As DNA, the CDR3 is TGTGCCAGCATGACAGGTGGCACTAATGAAAAACTGTTTTTT.

This clonotype has at least ten counts. This rearrangement joins TRBV7-9 to TRBJ2-2; 7 bases align to TRBD1. The length of the CDR3 is 15 residues. CDR1 SEHNR and CDR2 FQNEAQ come from the germline V gene (reference sequence). The V and J ends lost 8 bases and 3 bases, in that order; junction bases with no gene match: 9. CDR3 coding DNA: TGTGCCAGCTCGCCAGGAGGACAGGACACCGGGGAGCTGTTTTTT. This codes for CASSPGGQDTGELFF.

This clonotype was observed many times. The rearrangement links TRBV5-1 to TRBJ2-1, with D perhaps TRBD2 (6 bases). V gave up 3 bases and J gave up 0 bases, with 13 bases separating them. The CDR3 extends over 16 amino acids. Germline V CDR1 and CDR2: SGHRS, YFSETQ. CDR3 bases: TGCGCCAGCAGCTCGGGACTTACCTTCTCCTACAATGAGCAGTTCTTC. This gives the protein CASSSGLTFSYNEQFF.

The CDR3, as DNA: TGTGCCAGCAGCCTAGGGGGACTAGCGGCCTACGAGCAGTACTTC. Its protein product is CASSLGGLAAYEQYF. V and J are TRBV28 and TRBJ2-7, with TRBD2 matching over 11 bases. In germline, CDR1 is MDHEN, CDR2 SYDVKM. The CDR3 has 15 amino acids. The trim removed 6 bases at V and 2 bases at J, leaving 6 bases unmatched.

This clonotype turned up a few times. V is TRBV6-1 and J is TRBJ2-2, with 10 bases that match TRBD2. The CDR3 covers 14 residues. Germline lookup yields CDR1 MNHNS and CDR2 SASEGT. Unmatched junction bases numbered 8, after V lost 5 bases and J lost 11 bases. CDR3 loop: CASSRPSGGLELFF. Here the CDR3 DNA reads TGTGCCAGCAGTCGCCCTAGCGGGGGCTTAGAGCTGTTTTTT.

The CDR3 sequence is CASSPPWSSGANVLTF. CDR3 in DNA: TGTGCCAGCTCACCACCGTGGAGCTCTGGGGCCAACGTCCTGACTTTC. The chain links TRBV18 to TRBJ2-6, with unresolved D. CDR1 and CDR2 (germline): KGHSH, LQKENI. This CDR3 region has 16 residues. V was cut by 0 bases and J by 0 bases, with 6 bases left in between.